A single sample is the source of the 10 T cell receptor beta chains below, sequenced in a study of post-analysis software for immune sequencing data. Study conclusions and caveats: Roughly five TRBV segments were more frequent in patients than controls; TRBV5-6, TRBV5-1 and TRBV20-1 belonged to this group.

cDNA libraries for TCR beta contained unique molecular identifiers. In TCRdb, the PCR reads were re-called with MiXCR into one record per CDR3 protein. The sample consists of 170,000 or so distinct CDR3 sequences, about 29% of them appearing once. No cognate antigen is known for these TCRs. The sequenced sample consisted of blood. Every receptor here comes from a girl aged 5 to 17 with multiple sclerosis.

The chain has TRBV9 and TRBJ2-1; the D is unclear. Deletions cut 3 bases from V and 3 bases from J, with 16 bases between. The CDR3 loop spans 16 amino acids. Germline V CDR1 and CDR2: SGDLS, YYNGEE. In DNA, the CDR3 is TGTGCCAGCAGCGAGCCCCCCGGGCATCACTACAATGAGCAGTTCTTC. This sequence encodes CASSEPPGHHYNEQFF.

V gene TRBV12-3 or TRBV12-4 combines with J gene TRBJ2-2; TRBD2 aligns across 7 bases. V dropped 6 bases and J dropped 8; count of bases not matched to a gene: 0. The CDR3 is 11 residues long. The CDR3 sequence is CASRGGGELFF. CDR3 in DNA: TGTGCCAGCAGGGGGGGGGGGGAGCTGTTTTTT.

This clonotype was observed many times. This chain links TRBV7-8 with TRBJ2-7, with TRBD2 matching over 8 bases. The CDR3 is made up of 19 amino acids. V lost 6 bases to trimming and J lost 1 base; unmatched junction nucleotides: 20. CDR1 SGHVS and CDR2 FQNEAQ come from the germline V gene. DNA of the CDR3: TGTGCCAGCAGTCACATCGGTCGAAGCGGGAGTGGAGGGTCCTACGAGCAGTACTTC. Translation gives CASSHIGRSGSGGSYEQYF.

V is TRBV14 and J is TRBJ2-2; a weak D match, TRBD1 (5 bases). Trimming stripped 1 base from V and 6 bases from J, with 6 bases between. The CDR3 covers 13 residues. The V gene's germline CDR1 is SGHDN and CDR2 FVKESK. CDR3 sequence: CASSQGGPGELFF. DNA for the CDR3: TGTGCCAGCAGCCAAGGGGGCCCCGGGGAGCTGTTTTTT.

Points on this clonotype: Being one base from a much bigger clone, this may be a read error. The chain couples TRBV9 to TRBJ1-2; D ambiguous. Germline loops: CDR1 SGDLS, CDR2 YYNGEE. The CDR3 length is 12 residues. The V gene lost 6 bases and the J gene lost 7 bases, with 13 bases spanning the gap. CDR3 amino acids: CASMTPTRGYTF. Here the CDR3 DNA reads TGTGCCAGCATGACTCCCACGCGTGGCTACACCTTC. Complete variable domain (other parts from reference TRBV9 and TRBJ1-2): DSGVTQTPKHLITATGQRVTLRCSPRSGDLSVYWYQQSLDQGLQFLIQYYNGEERAKGNILERFSAQQFPDLHSELNLSSLELGDSALYFCASMTPTRGYTFGSGTRLTVV.

This clonotype showed up just a few times. A read error may be the cause here, since a much bigger clone is one base away. The chain employs TRBV29-1 and TRBJ1-5, with TRBD1 matching 7 bases. CDR3 length: 13 amino acids. The germline CDR1 and CDR2 sequences are SQVTM and ANQGSEA. Here the CDR3 reads CSGGDSLNQPKHF. CDR3 bases: TGCAGCGGCGGGGACAGCCTCAATCAGCCCAAGCATTTT.

This clonotype was detected many times. The chain joins TRBV5-1 to TRBJ2-1; D is perhaps TRBD2 (6 bases). The CDR3 has 15 amino acids. V was pared by 0 bases and J by 4 bases, with 11 bases between. Germline CDR1 and CDR2: SGHRS and YFSETQ. The CDR3 protein is CASSLGLASYNEQFF. The CDR3 nucleotides read TGCGCCAGCAGCTTGGGTCTAGCGAGTTACAATGAGCAGTTCTTC.

This clonotype appeared many times. This chain joins TRBV5-1 and TRBJ2-1; 8 bases line up with TRBD2. Per the germline V gene, CDR1 is SGHRS and CDR2 is YFSETQ. After removal of 6 bases from V and 7 bases from J, the junction contained 9 bases not matched to a gene. The CDR3 runs 14 residues. The CDR3 bases are TGCGCCAGCATCGTCGGACTAGCTAAGAATGAGCAGTTCTTC. It encodes CASIVGLAKNEQFF.

About this clonotype itself: This could be a read error, since a much larger clone is one nucleotide away. The chain carries TRBV6-6 and TRBJ2-1; 7 bases line up with TRBD2. V dropped 6 bases and J dropped 7; count of bases not matched to a gene: 12. The CDR3 is 15 amino acids. Per germline, CDR1 MNHNY and CDR2 SVGAGI (reference sequence). CDR3 coding DNA: TGTGCCAGCAGCTTAGGACTAGGAGGCACTAATGAGCAGTTCTTC. Protein product: CASSLGLGGTNEQFF.

In this sample, this clonotype turned up many times. The J gene is TRBJ1-2, the V gene TRBV12-3 or TRBV12-4, with 10 nucleotides matching TRBD1. V gave up 6 bases and J gave up 12 bases; unmatched junction bases: 16. This CDR3 contains 15 residues. The CDR3 bases are TGTGCCAGCAGCCAAGGGGGACAGGGGCCACCCTCAGACACCTTC. It translates to CASSQGGQGPPSDTF.